This is a list of T cell receptor beta chains from one sample in a study of blood T cell repertoires in COVID-19. Assay: immunoSEQ multiplex PCR; the TCRdb copy retains only in-frame clones and omits some. The data hold 200,000 to 300,000 clones, with less than 90% observed a single time. The sequenced sample was peripheral blood. The receptors originated from a man aged 60-69 years with acute or convalescent COVID-19. Both conserved end residues are part of each CDR3. A D gene is named only where the DNA matches it firmly. Clone size, where shown, is once, few, many, or a class for clones that have expanded.

j_gene	d_gene	v_gene	abundance	CDR3nt	CDR3aa
TRBJ2-6	.	TRBV12-5	.	TGTGCTAGTGGAGGGGCTTTCTCTGGGGCCAACGTCCTGACTTTC	CASGGAFSGANVLTF
TRBJ1-2	.	TRBV21-1	.	TGTGCCAGCAGCAAAGTTCATGGTAGACTGAATTTAAATGGCTACACCTTC	CASSKVHGRLNLNGYTF
TRBJ1-5	.	TRBV12-3/TRBV12-4	.	TGTGCCAGCAGTTTATGGGCGCAGCCCCAGCATTTT	CASSLWAQPQHF
TRBJ1-5	.	TRBV28	once	TGTGCCAGCAGTTTATCCGGGAATAGCAATCAGCCCCAGCATTTT	CASSLSGNSNQPQHF
TRBJ1-4	TRBD1	TRBV18	.	TGTGCCAGCTCAGGACAGGGGAAGGAAAAACTGTTTTTT	CASSGQGKEKLFF
TRBJ2-2	.	TRBV11-2	.	TGTGCCCTTGGGGTAGCGAGCACCGGGGAGCTGTTTTTT	CALGVASTGELFF
TRBJ2-5	TRBD2	TRBV7-7	.	TGTGCTAGCAGTGGGGGGAGCGGGAGAGACAAAGAGACCCAGTACTTC	CASSGGSGRDKETQYF
TRBJ1-1	.	TRBV25-1	.	TGTGCCAGCAGTGACTCTGGGCCACCCCAAGCTTTCTTT	CASSDSGPPQAFF
TRBJ2-5	.	TRBV6-6	few	TGTGCCAGCGCCGTAGCGGACCAAGAGACCCAGTACTTC	CASAVADQETQYF
TRBJ1-1	.	TRBV11-2	.	TGTGCCAGCAGCTTTTCAAGTCCGGGTTTCGGGACTGAAGCTTTCTTT	CASSFSSPGFGTEAFF
TRBJ2-1	TRBD2	TRBV28	once	TGTGCCAGCAGTCTGCAAGCGGGAGGACCTTACAATGAGCAGTTCTTC	CASSLQAGGPYNEQFF
TRBJ1-5	.	TRBV7-8	.	TGTGCCAGCAGCTTAGCGTTTGGGGCGGGATTGAGCAATCAGCCCCAGCATTTT	CASSLAFGAGLSNQPQHF
TRBJ1-1	.	TRBV4-3	.	TGCGCCAGCAGCAAAAGTGGACAGCCGATGAACACTGAAGCTTTCTTT	CASSKSGQPMNTEAFF
TRBJ2-1	.	TRBV9	.	TGTGCCAGCAGCGATGGGGGCCCACACAATGAGCAGTTCTTC	CASSDGGPHNEQFF
TRBJ2-7	.	TRBV23-1	.	TGCGCCAGCAGACAGGGCGGCCACGAGCAGTACTTC	CASRQGGHEQYF
TRBJ2-7	.	TRBV19	.	TGTGCCAGTAGTGTCCGGGACTTCTACGAGCAGTACTTC	CASSVRDFYEQYF
TRBJ2-3	.	TRBV11-1	.	TGTGCCAGCAGCTTAGATGGCTCTAGTATTGCAGATACGCAGTATTTT	CASSLDGSSIADTQYF
TRBJ1-4	TRBD1	TRBV6-1	.	TGTGCCAGCAGTGACCGGGACAGGGGGCGAGCAACTAATGAAAAACTGTTTTTT	CASSDRDRGRATNEKLFF
TRBJ1-4	.	TRBV28	.	TGTGCCAGCAGGGCCACTAATGAAAAACTGTTTTTT	CASRATNEKLFF
TRBJ1-2	TRBD1	TRBV10-3	.	TGTGCCATCAGTGAGGAGACAGGGGGAGTTGGCTACACCTTC	CAISEETGGVGYTF
TRBJ2-2	TRBD2	TRBV5-1	once	TGCGCCAGCAGCTTCCGAAGCGGGGGTGGAGGCACCGGGGAGCTGTTTTTT	CASSFRSGGGGTGELFF
TRBJ1-2	TRBD1	TRBV28	.	TGTGCCAGCAGTTCACAGGGGGCTTTAGCTGGCTACACCTTC	CASSSQGALAGYTF
TRBJ2-1	TRBD1	TRBV19	.	TGTGCCAGTAGTACGACACAGGGGGCTCTAGGAGTGAATGAGCAGTTCTTC	CASSTTQGALGVNEQFF
TRBJ2-7	.	TRBV6-2/TRBV6-3	.	TGTGCCAGCAGTTACCCCTCGGCGGGCGAGCAGTACTTC	CASSYPSAGEQYF
TRBJ2-1	.	TRBV2	.	TGTGCCAGCAGTGTTTATCACACCTACAATGAGCAGTTCTTC	CASSVYHTYNEQFF
TRBJ2-3	.	TRBV18	.	TGTGCCAGCTCACCACCGGCAGGTTCAGATACGCAGTATTTT	CASSPPAGSDTQYF
TRBJ2-2	.	TRBV11-3	few	TGTGCCAGCAGCAGAGGTCTAGCTTTCAGCGGGGAGCTGTTTTTT	CASSRGLAFSGELFF
TRBJ1-1	.	TRBV2	.	TGTGCCAGCAAAGGGGATATTCGGCTTGAAGCTTTCTTT	CASKGDIRLEAFF
TRBJ1-3	.	TRBV3-1/TRBV3-2	.	TGTGCCAGCAGCCAACAGACTGGGGGCTCCTCTGGAAACACCATATATTTT	CASSQQTGGSSGNTIYF
TRBJ1-2	.	TRBV18	.	TGTGCCAGCTCAACCCCAATTACAGATACTAACTATGGCTACACCTTC	CASSTPITDTNYGYTF
TRBJ1-1	.	TRBV6-2/TRBV6-3	.	TGTGCCAGCAGTCTTAACAGGGCGGAAGCTTTCTTT	CASSLNRAEAFF
TRBJ1-1	.	TRBV19	few	TGTGCCAGTAGTATCCAGGGGAAATCTGAAGCTTTCTTT	CASSIQGKSEAFF
TRBJ2-3	TRBD2	TRBV10-1	.	TGCGCCAGCAGTGAGTCCAGACTAGCGGGAGGGACGAATGGCACAGATACGCAGTATTTT	CASSESRLAGGTNGTDTQYF
TRBJ2-5	.	TRBV25-1	once	TGTGCCAGCAGTGAATCGACTTTCCAAGAGACCCAGTACTTC	CASSESTFQETQYF
TRBJ2-1	.	TRBV19	.	TGTGCCAGTAGTATAGATTTATTGACAGGAGGATACAATGAGCAGTTCTTC	CASSIDLLTGGYNEQFF
TRBJ2-5	TRBD2	TRBV6-2/TRBV6-3	.	TGTGCCAGCAGCCCCAGACTAGCGGGAGGGGGAGGGGCCCAGTACTTC	CASSPRLAGGGGAQYF
TRBJ1-1	.	TRBV6-5	many	TGTGCCAGCAGTTACAGCGGGGGGCTGGAGAACACTGAAGCTTTCTTT	CASSYSGGLENTEAFF
TRBJ1-6	TRBD1	TRBV30	.	TGTGCCTGGTCGACAGGGGAGGGGAATTCACCCCTCCACTTT	CAWSTGEGNSPLHF
TRBJ1-2	TRBD1	TRBV3-1/TRBV3-2	.	TGTGCCAGCAGCCCCGACAGGGTTGGAGACTATGGCTACACCTTC	CASSPDRVGDYGYTF
TRBJ1-2	.	TRBV6-5	.	TGTGCCAGCAGAACCAGGCCCTCTGGCTACACCTTC	CASRTRPSGYTF
TRBJ2-3	.	TRBV24-1	.	TGTGCCACCAGTGATGGAGGGACGGATACGCAGTATTTT	CATSDGGTDTQYF
TRBJ1-1	TRBD1	TRBV7-2	.	TGTGCCAGCAGCTTAGACCCTTGGACAGGGGGGGATTATGCTTTCTTT	CASSLDPWTGGDYAFF
TRBJ1-5	TRBD1	TRBV5-6	few	TGTGCCAGCAGCTCGGACAGGGTTCAGCCCCAGCATTTT	CASSSDRVQPQHF
TRBJ2-2	TRBD2	TRBV4-3	.	TGCGCCAGCAGCCTCGTTGCGGGAGGTCTGTCTAACACCGGGGAGCTGTTTTTT	CASSLVAGGLSNTGELFF
TRBJ2-5	TRBD2	TRBV5-4	.	TGTGCCAGCAGCTTGCCTCCTAGCGGGAGAATAGAGACCCAGTACTTC	CASSLPPSGRIETQYF
TRBJ1-1	TRBD1	TRBV4-1	.	TGCGCCAGCAGCCATCCCGGGACAGGGGTCCAATATGCTTTCTTT	CASSHPGTGVQYAFF
TRBJ2-7	TRBD2	TRBV7-2	.	TGTGCCAGCAGACCCGCGTTGGGGGGGATCTACGAGCAGTACTTC	CASRPALGGIYEQYF
TRBJ1-2	.	TRBV7-2	few	TGTGCCAGCAAGGTAGAAAGACTTGGGGGCTACACCTTC	CASKVERLGGYTF
TRBJ2-1	.	TRBV20-1	.	TGCAGTGCTAGTAGGGGGACCCTATACAATGAGCAGTTCTTC	CSASRGTLYNEQFF
TRBJ2-7	TRBD2	TRBV19	.	TGTGCCAGTAGTGCATATACTAGCGGGAGATTCTCCTACGAGCAGTACTTC	CASSAYTSGRFSYEQYF
TRBJ2-1	TRBD2	TRBV27	once	TGTGCCAGCAGCGTCCCGGGACTAGGGGTCGATGAGCAGTTCTTC	CASSVPGLGVDEQFF
TRBJ1-1	.	TRBV19	.	TGTGCCAGTAATCCCGCCGAGGGACAGAACACTGAAGCTTTCTTT	CASNPAEGQNTEAFF
TRBJ2-4	.	TRBV30	.	TGTGCCTGGAGCCAGGGCCCCTTGGACGGAAACATTCAGTACTTC	CAWSQGPLDGNIQYF
TRBJ2-5	.	TRBV9	.	TGTGCCAGCAGCCCCCGGACAGTTCAAGAGACCCAGTACTTC	CASSPRTVQETQYF
TRBJ1-5	.	TRBV5-1	.	TGCGCCAGCAGCTTGGACGGGTACAGCAATCAGCCCCAGCATTTT	CASSLDGYSNQPQHF
TRBJ1-2	.	TRBV27	.	TGTGCCAGCAGTCTCTTTATGGGCGAGGGCGGCTACACCTTC	CASSLFMGEGGYTF
TRBJ1-4	TRBD1	TRBV14	.	TGTGCCAGCAGCCAAGATTTAGGGACAGGGAAAAAACTGTTTTTT	CASSQDLGTGKKLFF